The 27 T cell receptor beta chains below all came from one sample that was sequenced in a study of blood T cell repertoires in COVID-19. Sequenced by immunoSEQ multiplex PCR; TCRdb stores in-frame clones only, minus some. The sample lists 65,000 to 90,000 clones; 88% were seen once. Source material: peripheral blood. Every receptor here comes from a human donor in a cohort sampled during active COVID-19.

This clone was seen a single time. The chain recombines TRBV5-1 with TRBJ2-2; D possibly corresponds to TRBD1 (5 bases). V was shortened by 4 bases and J by 4 bases, with 11 bases between the two germline ends. This CDR3 is built from 14 residues. CDR1 and CDR2 (germline): SGHRS, YFSETQ. CDR3 protein: CASSTDSPTGELFF. The CDR3 DNA sequence: TGCGCCAGCAGCACCGACAGTCCCACCGGGGAGCTGTTTTTT.

The chain recombines TRBV20-1 with TRBJ2-7; maybe TRBD2 (5 bases). Germline V gene lookup returns CDR1 DFQATT and CDR2 SNEGSKA (reference sequence). V was trimmed by 3 bases and J by 2 bases, leaving 11 bases between them. The CDR3 consists of 13 residues. CDR3: CSASMTGTYEQYF. The CDR3 nucleotides are TGCAGTGCTAGTATGACGGGAACCTACGAGCAGTACTTC.

This clone was found once. The gene calls are TRBV11-2 and TRBJ1-2, with D possibly TRBD1 on 6 matching bases. Between the trimmed V and J ends, which lost 5 bases and 0 bases, there was a span of 13 bases. The CDR3 runs to 15 residues. Germline CDR1 is SGHAT and CDR2 is FQNNGV. This CDR3 is CASSQITGSNYGYTF. Here the CDR3 DNA reads TGTGCCAGCAGCCAGATAACAGGGTCTAACTATGGCTACACCTTC.

The chain has TRBV19 and TRBJ2-1; TRBD2 agrees at 12 bases. Germline CDR1 is LNHDA and CDR2 is SQIVND (reference sequence). The CDR3 covers 16 residues. Unmatched junction bases numbered 10, after V lost 6 bases and J lost 7 bases. The CDR3 bases are TGTGCCAGTAGGGGCCTAGCGGGAGGGCCGTGGAATGAGCAGTTCTTC. Encoded protein: CASRGLAGGPWNEQFF.

This CDR3 is CASSQGLAYEQYF. DNA of the CDR3: TGTGCCAGCAGCCAAGGACTAGCTTACGAGCAGTACTTC. This chain joins TRBV3-1 (or the pseudogene TRBV3-2) and TRBJ2-7, with TRBD2 identical over 7 bases. This CDR3 spans 13 amino acids. Germline CDR1 reads LGHDT; CDR2 reads YNNKEL (reference sequence). The V segment lost 1 base and the J segment 4 bases; nucleotides outside the gene matches: 1.

This sequence joins TRBV6-4 and TRBJ2-1; 10 bases are a match to TRBD2. The CDR3 sequence is 14 residues long. Looked up from germline, CDR1 is MRHNA and CDR2 is SNTAGT. The V segment lost 4 bases and the J segment 5 bases; nucleotides outside the gene matches: 2. The CDR3 nucleotides read TGTGCCAGCAGTGGGCTAGCGGGGGACAATGAGCAGTTCTTC. It yields the protein CASSGLAGDNEQFF.

The gene calls are TRBV2 and TRBJ1-5; TRBD1 agrees at 8 bases. The junction had 5 bases not matched to a gene; V was cut back by 7 bases and J by 3 bases. The CDR3 consists of 14 residues. The germline CDR1 and CDR2 sequences are SNHLY and FYNNEI. CDR3 region: CASTSTGANQPQHF. In DNA, the CDR3 is TGTGCCAGCACTTCGACAGGGGCCAATCAGCCCCAGCATTTT.

This sequence joins TRBV7-2 and TRBJ1-6; D gene ambiguous. V shed 0 bases and J shed 6 bases, with 12 bases lying between them. The CDR3 runs 16 residues. Germline V lookup: CDR1 SGHTA, CDR2 FQGNSA. The CDR3 DNA reads as TGTGCCAGCAGCTTAGCCGCTGGGAGGGTTAATTCACCCCTCCACTTT. This gives the protein CASSLAAGRVNSPLHF.

The chain recombines TRBV30 with TRBJ2-1; a weak D match, TRBD2 (6 bases). Germline assignment: CDR1 GTSNPN and CDR2 SVGIG (reference sequence). This CDR3 is 16 amino acids long. Trimming removed 0 bases from V and 8 bases from J, with 20 bases in between. The CDR3 spells CAWSVWGTAGSDEQFF. The CDR3 bases are TGTGCCTGGAGTGTATGGGGTACCGCGGGGAGCGATGAGCAGTTCTTC.

This clone was observed once. The chain uses TRBV7-9 and TRBJ2-1; D unresolved. The V gene lost 5 bases and the J gene lost 7 bases, with 6 bases spanning the gap. Germline V gene sequence: CDR1 SEHNR, CDR2 FQNEAQ (reference sequence). The CDR3 runs to 11 residues. This chain's CDR3 is CASSRLNEQFF. The CDR3 coding sequence is TGTGCCAGCAGCCGGTTGAATGAGCAGTTCTTC. Based on the CDR3 plus reference TRBV7-9 and TRBJ2-1, the full variable domain is DTGVSQNPRHKITKRGQNVTFRCDPISEHNRLYWYRQTLGQGPEFLTYFQNEAQLEKSRLLSDRFSAERPKGSFSTLEIQRTEQGDSAMYLCASSRLNEQFFGPGTRLTVL.

The J gene is TRBJ1-6, the V gene TRBV7-6; TRBD1 agrees at 7 bases. J was trimmed by 8 bases and V by 3 bases; bases with no gene match: 10. CDR1 is SGHVS and CDR2 is FNYEAQ in the germline V gene. The CDR3 spans 16 residues. The chain's CDR3 is CASSLNPDRADSPLHF. The DNA for the CDR3 is TGTGCCAGCAGCTTGAACCCCGACAGGGCGGATTCACCCCTCCACTTT.

The chain has TRBV6-6 and TRBJ1-1, with TRBD1 identical over 9 bases. Losses at the gene ends were 2 bases for V and 7 bases for J; bases not matched to a gene: 11. The CDR3 consists of 16 residues. Germline CDR1 is MNHNY and CDR2 is SVGAGI (reference sequence). This CDR3 reads CASSYTPLDRGGEAFF. In DNA, the CDR3 is TGTGCCAGCAGTTACACCCCATTGGACAGGGGCGGTGAAGCTTTCTTT.

V gene TRBV7-8 combines with J gene TRBJ2-6, with D unclear. Trimming shortened V by 1 base and J by 3 bases, and 7 bases separated the two germline ends. Germline V lookup: CDR1 SGHVS, CDR2 FQNEAQ. The CDR3 spans 15 residues. The CDR3 DNA sequence: TGTGCCAGCAGCTTAGTTGGAGTTGGGGCCAACGTCCTGACTTTC. Translated, it gives CASSLVGVGANVLTF.

The V call is TRBV3-1 (or the pseudogene TRBV3-2), the J call TRBJ1-5; maybe TRBD1 (5 bases). V gave up 6 bases and J gave up 2 bases, with 11 bases separating them. This CDR3 has 14 residues. The V gene's germline CDR1 is LGHDT and CDR2 YNNKEL (reference sequence). The CDR3 here is CASSSGGGNQPQHF. In nucleotides, the CDR3 is TGTGCCAGCAGTTCGGGGGGGGGCAATCAGCCCCAGCATTTT.

Only one count was recorded for this clone. The chain's CDR3 is CASSYGTGTVNEQFF. In nucleotides, the CDR3 is TGTGCCAGCAGTTACGGGACAGGTACGGTCAATGAGCAGTTCTTC. V usage is TRBV6-5 and J usage is TRBJ2-1; the match to TRBD1 covers 8 bases. J was trimmed by 6 bases and V by 2 bases; bases with no gene match: 6. Looked up from germline, CDR1 is MNHEY and CDR2 is SVGAGI. The CDR3 has 15 amino acids.

The chain couples TRBV19 to TRBJ2-3; D is possibly TRBD2 (5 bases). The V end lost 1 base, the J end lost 5 bases, and 22 bases lay between the germline ends. The length of the CDR3 is 18 residues. CDR1 is LNHDA and CDR2 is SQIVND in the germline V gene (reference sequence). The CDR3 protein is CASSIGWTRGGFVDTQYF. The CDR3 nucleotides are TGTGCCAGTAGTATAGGTTGGACCAGAGGAGGTTTTGTAGATACGCAGTATTTT.

V usage is TRBV3-1 (or the pseudogene TRBV3-2) and J usage is TRBJ1-3, with 7 bases lining up with TRBD1. Germline trimming cut 5 bases from V and 2 bases from J; bases unmatched to any gene: 15. Germline lookup yields CDR1 LGHDT and CDR2 YNNKEL (reference sequence). The CDR3 length is 18 residues. As DNA, the CDR3 is TGTGCCAGCAGCTGGGACAGCCGAACTTCGGGTACTGGAAACACCATATATTTT. Encoded protein: CASSWDSRTSGTGNTIYF.

The rearrangement links TRBV10-2 to TRBJ2-1; TRBD2 aligns across 8 bases. With 7 bases clipped from V and 4 bases from J, the junction kept 9 bases outside the gene matches. Germline CDR1 reads WSHSY; CDR2 reads SAAADI. This CDR3 is built from 15 residues. The CDR3, as DNA: TGCGCCAGCATCCTCGGGGGGGCGTGGTACAATGAGCAGTTCTTC. It encodes CASILGGAWYNEQFF.

Comment on this clone: No DNA is shown, since the ends of the CDR3 on it are uncertain; the CDR3 is the one TCRdb lists. The CDR3: CASSKIYYGCSTSGPYEQYF. The chain employs TRBV21-1 and TRBJ2-7; TRBD2 is the table's D call and was not checked against the DNA. TRBV21-1 is recorded as a pseudogene. The CDR3 totals 20 residues, both ends included.

The rearrangement uses TRBV7-8 and TRBJ1-5, with D possibly being TRBD1 (5 bases). Germline CDR1 reads SGHVS; CDR2 reads FQNEAQ. This CDR3 contains 16 residues. V lost 1 base and J lost 9, with 19 bases in between. CDR3: CASSLVKRDAFGPQHF. The DNA of the CDR3 is TGTGCCAGCAGCTTAGTCAAGCGGGACGCCTTTGGGCCCCAGCATTTT.

The J gene is TRBJ1-2, the V gene TRBV7-9; maybe TRBD1 (5 bases). Deletions cut 5 bases from V and 8 bases from J, with 15 bases between. Looked up from germline, CDR1 is SEHNR and CDR2 is FQNEAQ (reference sequence). This CDR3 region has 13 residues. CDR3 amino acids: CASSPDIAGGYTF. In DNA, the CDR3 is TGTGCCAGCAGCCCGGACATCGCTGGAGGCTACACCTTC.

The chain couples TRBV7-9 to TRBJ2-2; 7 bases match TRBD1. V was pared by 8 bases and J by 0 bases, with 6 bases of the junction left unmatched. Per germline, CDR1 SEHNR and CDR2 FQNEAQ (reference sequence). This CDR3 is built from 15 residues. The CDR3 region is CASWGTDPNTGELFF. The CDR3 nucleotides read TGTGCCAGCTGGGGGACAGACCCGAACACCGGGGAGCTGTTTTTT.

The chain employs TRBV6-5 and TRBJ1-2; the match to TRBD1 covers 12 bases. CDR1 and CDR2 (germline): MNHEY, SVGAGI. Trimming at V came to 4 bases and at J to 8 bases, leaving 8 bases not matched to a gene. This CDR3 contains 15 residues. CDR3 DNA: TGTGCCAGCAGTTCAGGGACAGGGGGCGCCCGGGGCTACACCTTC. Translating it yields CASSSGTGGARGYTF.

This rearrangement joins TRBV7-2 to TRBJ2-4; possibly TRBD2 for D (6 bases). Germline V gives CDR1 SGHTA, CDR2 FQGNSA. V dropped 2 bases and J dropped 9 bases, with 14 bases sitting between them. The CDR3 extends over 14 amino acids. The CDR3 DNA reads as TGTGCCAGCAGCTTAAAGGAGGGTTGGACCATTCAGTACTTC. Its protein product is CASSLKEGWTIQYF.

This rearrangement joins TRBV6-6 to TRBJ1-2; D ambiguous. Trimming stripped 2 bases from V and 1 base from J, with 8 bases between. The V gene's germline CDR1 is MNHNY and CDR2 SVGAGI (reference sequence). This CDR3 comprises 14 residues. The CDR3 region has the DNA TGTGCCAGCAGTTACAGCCAGGATAACTATGGCTACACCTTC. Translating it yields CASSYSQDNYGYTF.

The rearrangement links TRBV5-6 to TRBJ2-4, with TRBD1 matching 9 bases. Germline CDR1 SGHDT, CDR2 YYEEEE. This CDR3 comprises 15 residues. V trimming: 4 bases; J trimming: 4 bases; junction bases outside the gene matches: 6. The CDR3 DNA reads TGTGCCAGCAGCCCAACCGGGACAGGGAAAAACATTCAGTACTTC. Amino acid sequence: CASSPTGTGKNIQYF.

The gene calls are TRBV10-1 and TRBJ2-7; maybe TRBD1 (6 bases). The V end was cut by 6 bases, the J end by 0 bases, with 9 bases between. The CDR3 length is 13 residues. Germline-derived CDR1 and CDR2 are WNHNN and SYGVQD (reference sequence). The CDR3: CASSRGHSYEQYF. The CDR3 bases are TGCGCCAGCAGCCGGGGACACTCCTACGAGCAGTACTTC.